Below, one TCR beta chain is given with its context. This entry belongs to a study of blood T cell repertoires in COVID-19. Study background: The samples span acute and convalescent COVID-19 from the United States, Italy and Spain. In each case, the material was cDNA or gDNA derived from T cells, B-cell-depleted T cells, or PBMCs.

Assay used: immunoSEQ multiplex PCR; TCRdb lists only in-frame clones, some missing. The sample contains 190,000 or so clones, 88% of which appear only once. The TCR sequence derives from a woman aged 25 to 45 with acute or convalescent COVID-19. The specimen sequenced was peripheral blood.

In DNA, the CDR3 is TGCGCCAGCGGAGGGGAGCGAACTTACGAGCAGTACTTC. It translates to CASGGERTYEQYF. V is TRBV5-1 and J is TRBJ2-7; maybe TRBD2 (6 bases). V lost 7 bases and J lost 4, with 15 bases in between. CDR3 size: 13 residues. Germline assignment: CDR1 SGHRS and CDR2 YFSETQ.